One and the same sample provided the 29 T cell receptor beta chains below, sequenced in a study of blood T cells in healthy people across ages. A J-beta primer mix and a sample-barcoded 5' primer were used in a second PCR of about 7 to 12 cycles. TCRdb analysed the 5' RACE reads with MiXCR anew, one entry per CDR3 protein. The profile shows 800,000 to 950,000 distinct CDR3 sequences, roughly 28% of them singletons. This sample also belongs to another study, concerning T cells of mothers and their children.

Sequencing used blood. All receptors derive from a woman aged 40 to 50 in good health.

This chain links TRBV6-6 with TRBJ1-6; 10 positions agree with TRBD1. From germline, CDR1 is MNHNY and CDR2 SVGAGI (reference sequence). With V trimmed by 6 bases and J by 10 bases, 6 bases remained unmatched. The CDR3 is 14 amino acids. The DNA of the CDR3 is TGTGCCAGCAGAAAAGGACAGGGGGGATCACCCCTCCACTTT. It codes for CASRKGQGGSPLHF.

Only one count was recorded for this clonotype. The genes are TRBV12-3 or TRBV12-4 and TRBJ2-4; D may match TRBD1 or TRBD2 (5 bases each). The last part of the DNA fits TRBJ2-7 better; the J call may be wrong. CDR3 length: 12 residues. The CDR3 nucleotides read TGTGCCAGCAGTGGGGACCCGTACGAGCAGTACTTC. Protein sequence: CASSGDPYEQYF.

This chain connects TRBV5-1 to TRBJ2-3; TRBD1 agrees at 9 bases. Germline V CDR1 and CDR2: SGHRS, YFSETQ. CDR3 length: 16 residues. V lost 5 bases, J lost 4 bases, and 11 bases stayed unmatched. The CDR3 here is CASSGAQTGGADTQYF. The CDR3 nucleotides read TGCGCCAGCAGTGGGGCCCAAACAGGGGGCGCAGATACGCAGTATTTT.

The chain employs TRBV7-9 and TRBJ1-5, with 11 bases matching TRBD1. In germline, CDR1 is SEHNR, CDR2 FQNEAQ (reference sequence). Trimming removed 4 bases from V and 7 bases from J; junction bases left unmatched: 3. The CDR3 is made up of 14 amino acids. The CDR3 DNA is TGTGCCAGCAGCTCGGGACAGGGGGAACAGCCCCAGCATTTT. This sequence encodes CASSSGQGEQPQHF.

This rearrangement joins TRBV4-2 to TRBJ2-3; D is unresolved. Per germline, CDR1 LGHNA and CDR2 YNFKEQ. Deletions cut 1 base from V and 3 bases from J, with 11 bases between. The CDR3 runs to 15 residues. CDR3 in amino acids: CASSQVHEQTDTQYF. CDR3 in DNA: TGTGCCAGCAGCCAAGTTCACGAGCAAACAGATACGCAGTATTTT.

This clonotype occurred many times. The J gene is TRBJ1-2, the V gene TRBV12-3 or TRBV12-4; perhaps TRBD1 as D (6 bases). CDR3 size: 13 residues. The germline V and J ends were trimmed by 5 bases and 4 bases, with 11 bases remaining between them. The chain's CDR3 is CASSLEGGYGYTF. CDR3 DNA sequence: TGTGCCAGCAGTCTAGAGGGGGGCTATGGCTACACCTTC.

In DNA, the CDR3 is TGCGCCAGCAGCTCGGGAACAGGGAGTGGGGAGACCCAGTACTTC. It translates to CASSSGTGSGETQYF. The chain recombines TRBV5-1 with TRBJ2-5; maybe TRBD1 (6 bases). V was cut by 3 bases and J by 5 bases, with 17 bases left in between. CDR1 and CDR2 (germline): SGHRS, YFSETQ. This CDR3 is 15 amino acids long.

Comments on this clonotype: An end of the junction differs from the germline gene, which may be a read error. This sequence joins TRBV9 and TRBJ1-3; D remains ambiguous. Looked up from germline, CDR1 is SGDLS and CDR2 is YYNGEE. The CDR3 consists of 13 residues. CDR3 coding DNA: TGTGTCAGCAGCGTTTCCCCTGGAAACACCATATATTTT. This translates into CVSSVSPGNTIYF. The entire variable domain, with the rest obtained from reference TRBV9 and TRBJ1-3, is as follows: DSGVTQTPKHLITATGQRVTLRCSPRSGDLSVYWYQQSLDQGLQFLIQYYNGEERAKGNILERFSAQQFPDLHSELNLSSLELGDSALYFCVSSVSPGNTIYFGEGSWLTVV.

This chain links TRBV6-5 with TRBJ2-2; 12 bases are shared with TRBD2. This CDR3 comprises 16 residues. V lost 5 bases and J lost 0; bases outside the gene matches: 1. Per the germline V gene, CDR1 is MNHEY and CDR2 is SVGAGI. The DNA for the CDR3 is TGTGCCAGCAGTAGACTAGCGGGAGCGAACACCGGGGAGCTGTTTTTT. It yields the protein CASSRLAGANTGELFF.

Many counts were recorded for this clonotype. The chain is built from TRBV7-9 and TRBJ1-2, with D possibly TRBD1 on 6 matching bases. CDR1 is SEHNR, CDR2 FQNEAQ, per germline (reference sequence). Between the trimmed V and J ends, which lost 2 bases and 5 bases, there was a span of 15 bases. The CDR3 loop spans 15 amino acids. The CDR3 here is CASSLTMGGDYGYTF. The DNA of the CDR3 is TGTGCCAGCAGCTTAACTATGGGGGGCGATTATGGCTACACCTTC. Filled out from reference TRBV7-9 and TRBJ1-2, the complete variable domain reads DTGVSQNPRHKITKRGQNVTFRCDPISEHNRLYWYRQTLGQGPEFLTYFQNEAQLEKSRLLSDRFSAERPKGSFSTLEIQRTEQGDSAMYLCASSLTMGGDYGYTFGSGTRLTVV.

This clonotype was seen only a few times. The chain employs TRBV2 and TRBJ2-5; 7 bases agree with TRBD2. V shed 7 bases, J shed 5 bases, and the junction held 13 bases outside the gene matches. Germline V gene data show CDR1 as SNHLY and CDR2 as FYNNEI. The CDR3 has 15 residues. The CDR3 sequence: CASKRVTSSVETQYF. The CDR3 nucleotides are TGTGCCAGCAAGAGGGTGACTAGCTCTGTTGAGACCCAGTACTTC.

This clonotype was detected only a few times. This chain connects TRBV5-6 to TRBJ1-4, with D uncertain. The CDR3 contains 17 residues. Trimming cost V 0 bases and J 0 bases, with 12 bases left between them. Germline-derived CDR1 and CDR2 are SGHDT and YYEEEE. CDR3 coding DNA: TGTGCCAGCAGCTTGGAGGGTGTCGGGCCAACTAATGAAAAACTGTTTTTT. Encoded protein: CASSLEGVGPTNEKLFF.

The chain combines TRBV9 with TRBJ2-1; 9 nucleotides match TRBD2. J was trimmed by 7 bases and V by 4 bases; bases with no gene match: 9. Germline loops: CDR1 SGDLS, CDR2 YYNGEE. CDR3 length: 15 residues. The CDR3 reads CASSLSGGHGNEQFF. Written as DNA, the CDR3 is TGTGCCAGCAGCTTAAGCGGGGGGCATGGGAATGAGCAGTTCTTC.

This clonotype was observed a handful of times. This rearrangement joins TRBV7-9 to TRBJ2-1, with D unclear. Trimming stripped 1 base from V and 0 bases from J, with 7 bases between. CDR3 length: 15 residues. Germline values: CDR1 SEHNR, CDR2 FQNEAQ (reference sequence). CDR3 loop: CASSLEPSSYNEQFF. The DNA of the CDR3 is TGTGCCAGCAGCTTAGAACCCAGCTCCTACAATGAGCAGTTCTTC.

The CDR3 region has the DNA TGTGCCAGTAAACAGGAGCTAAACACTGAAGCTTTCTTT. Translating gives CASKQELNTEAFF. The J gene is TRBJ1-1, the V gene TRBV7-2, with a possible D match to TRBD1 (5 bases). The CDR3 runs to 13 residues. V dropped 9 bases and J dropped 2 bases, with 13 bases sitting between them. Per germline, CDR1 SGHTA and CDR2 FQGNSA.

There are many counts of this clonotype. The chain uses TRBV7-9 and TRBJ2-1; no firm D call. The CDR3 consists of 15 residues. The germline gives CDR1 SEHNR, CDR2 FQNEAQ (reference sequence). V lost 4 bases to trimming and J lost 3 bases, with 13 bases between them. CDR3 coding DNA: TGTGCCAGCAGCTCTACTTGGCGGAGCTACAATGAGCAGTTCTTC. This codes for CASSSTWRSYNEQFF.

V is TRBV28 and J is TRBJ1-1; D call uncertain. Trimming removed 1 base at V and 7 bases at J, with 10 bases between. The CDR3 loop spans 13 amino acids. Per the germline V gene, CDR1 is MDHEN and CDR2 is SYDVKM. This CDR3 reads CASSLFGEDEAFF. DNA of the CDR3: TGTGCCAGCAGTTTATTTGGGGAAGATGAAGCTTTCTTT.

A note on this clonotype: A single base separates this from a much larger clone, so it may be a read error. The rearrangement uses TRBV27 and TRBJ2-4; TRBD2 aligns across 9 bases. Germline CDR1 MNHEY, CDR2 SMNVEV (reference sequence). The CDR3 has 13 amino acids. V was clipped by 3 bases and J by 13 bases; unmatched bases: 7. DNA of the CDR3: TGTGCCAGCAGTTTGGGACTAGCATTTGAGCAGTACTTC. It codes for CASSLGLAFEQYF.

The chain is built from TRBV6-1 and TRBJ1-1; 9 bases line up with TRBD1. V was clipped by 5 bases and J by 2 bases; unmatched bases: 12. The CDR3 is made up of 17 amino acids. The germline V gene has CDR1 MNHNS and CDR2 SASEGT. In nucleotides, the CDR3 is TGTGCCAGCAGTCCCCGACAGGGGGTTGATTCTAACACTGAAGCTTTCTTT. Encoded protein: CASSPRQGVDSNTEAFF.

This clonotype was found a few times. J is TRBJ2-2 and V is TRBV7-3; 7 nucleotides agree with TRBD2. The CDR3 extends over 13 amino acids. V was clipped by 5 bases and J by 6 bases; unmatched bases: 3. Germline V CDR1 and CDR2: SGHTA, FQGTGA. CDR3 region: CASSTRGAGELFF. As DNA, the CDR3 is TGTGCCAGCAGCACCCGGGGGGCCGGGGAGCTGTTTTTT.

This clonotype appeared a few times. This chain connects TRBV5-1 to TRBJ1-2; TRBD1 matches at 7 bases. The CDR3 consists of 15 residues. The V gene's germline CDR1 is SGHRS and CDR2 YFSETQ. J gave up 4 bases and V 4 bases, and 10 bases lay outside the gene matches. The CDR3 protein is CASSGGDSPIYGYTF. The DNA of the CDR3 is TGCGCCAGCAGCGGAGGGGACAGCCCTATCTATGGCTACACCTTC.

The rearrangement uses TRBV28 and TRBJ1-4; D uncertain. V gave up 8 bases and J gave up 1 base, with 2 bases separating them. This CDR3 has 11 residues. Germline CDR1 reads MDHEN; CDR2 reads SYDVKM. This chain's CDR3 is CASQTNEKLFF. The CDR3 nucleotides are TGTGCCAGCCAAACTAATGAAAAACTGTTTTTT.

This clonotype was seen more than once but under ten times. This chain joins TRBV4-1 and TRBJ1-5, with 7 bases matching TRBD1. The CDR3 has 15 residues. With V trimmed by 2 bases and J by 6 bases, 7 bases remained unmatched. Germline loops: CDR1 MGHRA, CDR2 YSYEKL. In DNA form, the CDR3 reads TGCGCCAGCAGCCAAAGGGGGCAGGGGGGTCAGCCCCAGCATTTT. Translation gives CASSQRGQGGQPQHF.

The J gene is TRBJ1-5, the V gene TRBV20-1; 8 nucleotides line up with TRBD1. CDR1 and CDR2 (germline): DFQATT, SNEGSKA (reference sequence). The CDR3 contains 13 residues. Trimming at V came to 1 base and at J to 9 bases, leaving 5 bases not matched to a gene. The CDR3 sequence is CSARGGTGMPQHF. Written as DNA, the CDR3 is TGCAGTGCTAGAGGAGGGACAGGTATGCCCCAGCATTTT.

This clonotype showed up many times. V is TRBV10-3 and J is TRBJ1-2; 7 bases match TRBD1. After removal of 6 bases from V and 6 bases from J, the junction contained 7 bases not matched to a gene. In germline, CDR1 is ENHRY, CDR2 SYGVKD. This CDR3 has 13 residues. The CDR3 coding sequence is TGTGCCATCAGCCCGACAGGGAGCCATGGCTACACCTTC. This codes for CAISPTGSHGYTF.

There are many counts of this clonotype. The chain joins TRBV20-1 to TRBJ1-6, with D perhaps matching TRBD1 (5 bases). Deletions cut 6 bases from V and 7 bases from J, with 16 bases between. The CDR3 is 14 amino acids. Germline values: CDR1 DFQATT, CDR2 SNEGSKA (reference sequence). CDR3: CSAGPGRTNSPLHF. The CDR3 DNA reads TGCAGTGCCGGCCCGGGACGGACAAATTCACCCCTCCACTTT.

This clonotype was counted between two and nine times. The chain has TRBV20-1 and TRBJ1-6; 7 bases are a match to TRBD1. Germline CDR1 is DFQATT and CDR2 is SNEGSKA (reference sequence). The CDR3 is 14 amino acids. The CDR3 DNA reads TGCAGCGCTGGAGACAGGGAGTTCAATTCACCCCTCCACTTT. Encoded protein: CSAGDREFNSPLHF.

As for this clonotype: An end of the junction differs from the germline gene, which may be a read error. This chain links TRBV12-3 or TRBV12-4 with TRBJ2-5; no clear D gene. This CDR3 spans 14 amino acids. The chain's CDR3 is CASSLRRRQEAQYF. The CDR3 DNA sequence: TGTGCCAGCAGTTTACGGCGGAGACAAGAGGCCCAGTACTTC.

This clonotype occurred a few times. The rearrangement links TRBV5-1 to TRBJ2-5, with D maybe TRBD1 (6 bases). V shed 0 bases and J shed 2 bases, with 11 bases lying between them. The CDR3 runs to 15 residues. Germline values: CDR1 SGHRS, CDR2 YFSETQ. The CDR3 DNA sequence: TGCGCCAGCAGCTTGGCCCTCGGACAGCAAGAGACCCAGTACTTC. Translated: CASSLALGQQETQYF.